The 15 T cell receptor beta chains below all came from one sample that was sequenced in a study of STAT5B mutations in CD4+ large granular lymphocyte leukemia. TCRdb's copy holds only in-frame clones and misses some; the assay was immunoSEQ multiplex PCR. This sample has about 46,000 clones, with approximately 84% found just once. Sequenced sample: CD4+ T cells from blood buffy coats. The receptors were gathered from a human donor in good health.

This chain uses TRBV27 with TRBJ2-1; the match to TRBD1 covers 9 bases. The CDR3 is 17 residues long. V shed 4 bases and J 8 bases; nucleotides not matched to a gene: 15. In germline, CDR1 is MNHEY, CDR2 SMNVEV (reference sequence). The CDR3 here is CASSWGTSGTGNDEQFF. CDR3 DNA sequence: TGTGCCAGCAGTTGGGGAACCTCCGGGACAGGGAACGATGAGCAGTTCTTC.

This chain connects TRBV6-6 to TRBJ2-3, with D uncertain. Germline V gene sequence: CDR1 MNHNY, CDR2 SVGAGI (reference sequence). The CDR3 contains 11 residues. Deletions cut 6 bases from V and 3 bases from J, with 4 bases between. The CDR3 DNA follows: TGTGCCAGCAGCAAAACAGATACGCAGTATTTT. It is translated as CASSKTDTQYF.

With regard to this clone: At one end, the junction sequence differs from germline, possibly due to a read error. CDR3 sequence: CAGSVVQEGYTF. CDR3 sequence (DNA): TGTGCCGGCAGCGTAGTACAGGAGGGCTACACCTTC. The rearrangement links TRBV9 to TRBJ1-2; D may be TRBD1 (5 bases). The V gene's germline CDR1 is SGDLS and CDR2 YYNGEE. The CDR3 spans 12 residues. Full variable domain (missing parts from reference TRBV9 and TRBJ1-2): DSGVTQTPKHLITATGQRVTLRCSPRSGDLSVYWYQQSLDQGLQFLIQYYNGEERAKGNILERFSAQQFPDLHSELNLSSLELGDSALYFCAGSVVQEGYTFGSGTRLTVV.

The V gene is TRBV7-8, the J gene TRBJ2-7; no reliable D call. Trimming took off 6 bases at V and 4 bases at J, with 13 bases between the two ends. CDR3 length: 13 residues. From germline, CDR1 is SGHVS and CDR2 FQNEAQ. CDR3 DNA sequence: TGTGCCAGCAGGCAGTTAGTTGGGTACGAGCAGTACTTC. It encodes CASRQLVGYEQYF. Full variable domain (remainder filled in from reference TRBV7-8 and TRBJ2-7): GAGVSQSPRYKVAKRGQDVALRCDPISGHVSLFWYQQALGQGPEFLTYFQNEAQLDKSGLPSDRFFAERPEGSVSTLKIQRTQQEDSAVYLCASRQLVGYEQYFGPGTRLTVT.

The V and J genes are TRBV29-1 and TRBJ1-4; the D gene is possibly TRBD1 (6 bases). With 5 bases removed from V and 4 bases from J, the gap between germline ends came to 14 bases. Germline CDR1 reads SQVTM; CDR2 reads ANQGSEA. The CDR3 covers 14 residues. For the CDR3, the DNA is TGCAGCGTTCGCCAAGGGGGTATTAATGAAAAACTGTTTTTT. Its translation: CSVRQGGINEKLFF.

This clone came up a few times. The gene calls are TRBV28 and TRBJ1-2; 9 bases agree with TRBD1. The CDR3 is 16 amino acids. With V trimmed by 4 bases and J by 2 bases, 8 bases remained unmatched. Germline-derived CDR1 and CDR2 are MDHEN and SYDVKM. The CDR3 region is CASSSPAGQGNYGYTF. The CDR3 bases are TGTGCCAGCAGTTCACCGGCCGGACAGGGGAACTATGGCTACACCTTC.

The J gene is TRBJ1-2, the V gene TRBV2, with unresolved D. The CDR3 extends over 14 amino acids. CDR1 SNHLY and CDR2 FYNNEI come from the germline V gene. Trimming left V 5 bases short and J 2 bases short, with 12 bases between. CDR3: CASSLAVVNYGYTF. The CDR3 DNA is TGTGCCAGCAGTCTAGCTGTTGTAAACTATGGCTACACCTTC.

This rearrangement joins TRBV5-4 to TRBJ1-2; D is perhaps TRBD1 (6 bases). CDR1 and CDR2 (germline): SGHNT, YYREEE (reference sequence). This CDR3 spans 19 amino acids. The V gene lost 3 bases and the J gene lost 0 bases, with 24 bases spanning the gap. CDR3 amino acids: CASSSRQDPPFNSNYGYTF. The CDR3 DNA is TGTGCCAGCAGCTCGAGACAGGACCCTCCATTCAATTCTAACTATGGCTACACCTTC.

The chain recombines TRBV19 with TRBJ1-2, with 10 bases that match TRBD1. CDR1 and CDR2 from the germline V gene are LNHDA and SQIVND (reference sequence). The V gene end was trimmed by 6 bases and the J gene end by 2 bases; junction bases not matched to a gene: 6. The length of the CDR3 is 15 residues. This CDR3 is CASRERGQGNYGYTF. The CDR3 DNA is TGTGCCAGTAGGGAGAGGGGACAGGGGAACTATGGCTACACCTTC.

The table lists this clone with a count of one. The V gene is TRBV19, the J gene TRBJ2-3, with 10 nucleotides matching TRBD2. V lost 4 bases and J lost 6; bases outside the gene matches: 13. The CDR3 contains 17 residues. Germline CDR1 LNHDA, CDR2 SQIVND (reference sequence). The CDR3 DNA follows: TGTGCCAGTAGTAGGCGGACTAGCGGAACTCTAGGGGATACGCAGTATTTT. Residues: CASSRRTSGTLGDTQYF.

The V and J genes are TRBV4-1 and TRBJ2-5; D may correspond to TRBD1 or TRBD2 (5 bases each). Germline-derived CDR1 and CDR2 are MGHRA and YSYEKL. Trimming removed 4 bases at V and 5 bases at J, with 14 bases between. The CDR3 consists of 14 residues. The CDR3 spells CASSRGTPGETQYF. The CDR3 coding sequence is TGCGCCAGCAGCCGGGGGACCCCGGGGGAGACCCAGTACTTC.

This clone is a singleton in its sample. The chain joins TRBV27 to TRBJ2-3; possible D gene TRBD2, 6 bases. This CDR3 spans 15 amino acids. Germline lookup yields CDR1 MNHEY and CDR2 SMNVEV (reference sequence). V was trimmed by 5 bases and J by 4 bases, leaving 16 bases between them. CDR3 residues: CASSKLRLDSDTQYF. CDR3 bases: TGTGCCAGCAGTAAACTACGACTAGATTCAGATACGCAGTATTTT.

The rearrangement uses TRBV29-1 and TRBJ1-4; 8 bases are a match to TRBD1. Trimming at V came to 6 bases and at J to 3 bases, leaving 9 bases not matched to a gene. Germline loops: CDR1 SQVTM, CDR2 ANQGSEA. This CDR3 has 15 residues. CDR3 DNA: TGCAGCGTGGCCCTACAGGGGGGCTCTAATGAAAAACTGTTTTTT. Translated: CSVALQGGSNEKLFF. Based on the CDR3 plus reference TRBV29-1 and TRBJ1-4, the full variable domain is SAVISQKPSRDICQRGTSLTIQCQVDSQVTMMFWYRQQPGQSLTLIATANQGSEATYESGFVIDKFPISRPNLTFSTLTVSNMSPEDSSIYLCSVALQGGSNEKLFFGSGTQLSVL.

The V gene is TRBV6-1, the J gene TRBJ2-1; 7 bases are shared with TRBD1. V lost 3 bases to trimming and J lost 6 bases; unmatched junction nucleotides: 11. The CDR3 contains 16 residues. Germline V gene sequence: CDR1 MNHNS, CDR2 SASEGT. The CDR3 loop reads CASSDARDRPRNEQFF. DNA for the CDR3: TGTGCCAGCAGTGACGCCCGGGACAGACCCCGCAATGAGCAGTTCTTC.

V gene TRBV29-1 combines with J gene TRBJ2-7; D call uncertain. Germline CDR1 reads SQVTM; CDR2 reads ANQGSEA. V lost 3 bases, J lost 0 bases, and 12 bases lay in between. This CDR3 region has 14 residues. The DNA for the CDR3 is TGCAGCGTTGAGAGTTCCGGAAGCTCCTACGAGCAGTACTTC. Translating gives CSVESSGSSYEQYF.